These T cell receptor beta chains were read from a single sample in a study of beta chain features in type 1 diabetes. Assay: immunoSEQ multiplex PCR; the TCRdb copy retains only in-frame clones and omits some. Found here are fewer than 500,000 clones, more than 11% of them singletons; the top ten hold about 0.034%. The sequencing input was naive CD4+ T cells from blood. The source of these receptors is a young man in good health. CDR3s include the opening cysteine and the closing phenylalanine or tryptophan. The order of the fields is J gene, V gene, CDR3 protein.

TRBJ2-3	TRBV7-2	CASRLGGDTQYF
TRBJ1-1	TRBV27	CASSFSTGEAFF
TRBJ1-1	TRBV30	CAWSSGRGGNTEAFF
TRBJ2-7	TRBV20-1	CSGQTSYEQYF
TRBJ2-3	TRBV5-4	CASSFTGTLADTQYF
TRBJ2-1	TRBV4-3	CASSQALNEQFF
TRBJ2-3	TRBV11-2	CASSLTGPASDTQYF
TRBJ2-1	TRBV7-8	CASTSREATNEQFF
TRBJ1-1	TRBV18	CASSPGQGRNTEAFF
TRBJ2-1	TRBV28	CASRGLEIGEEQFF
TRBJ2-7	TRBV6-1	CASSAGSARQYF
TRBJ2-4	TRBV7-9	CASNPGDLPAKNIQYF
TRBJ2-5	TRBV6-5	CASRKTPTLQETQYF
TRBJ2-6	TRBV5-1	CASSPDARSGANVLTF
TRBJ2-1	TRBV28	CASSRVGMFF
TRBJ2-5	TRBV15	CATSRLAGGGETQYF
TRBJ2-7	TRBV5-1	CASYTKDISSFRVSYEQYF
TRBJ1-1	TRBV15	CATSRDLDRRNTEAFF
TRBJ2-5	TRBV19	CASSIGLPGETQYF
TRBJ2-1	TRBV5-4	CASSKGEGLYNEQFF
TRBJ2-3	TRBV2	CASSGLAADTQYF
TRBJ2-5	TRBV29-1	CSVTPPPGGRIETQYF
TRBJ2-1	TRBV7-3	CASSPIAGRTEQFF
TRBJ2-2	TRBV25-1	CASSVLRSEGGELFF
TRBJ2-1	TRBV5-1	CASSRELGTGVNNEQFF
TRBJ2-5	TRBV27	CASSSPSGTKETQYF
TRBJ2-7	TRBV13	CASSVRQGAYEQYF
TRBJ1-2	TRBV5-4	CASTQGSDNYGYTF
TRBJ2-3	TRBV9	CASSVVANSDTQYF
TRBJ1-2	TRBV29-1	CSVVNAAHYGYPF
TRBJ2-1	TRBV4-3	CASSQEPRYNEQFF
TRBJ2-1	TRBV5-1	CASSLGLTAPSEQFF
TRBJ1-1	TRBV30	CAWSHNRVTEAFF
TRBJ1-5	TRBV7-9	CASSLGESQPQHF
TRBJ1-5	TRBV7-2	CASSLGSRRDQPQHF
TRBJ2-5	TRBV7-6	CASSLAAAPETQYF
TRBJ2-1	TRBV7-2	CASSLVGSSYNEQFF
TRBJ2-3	TRBV7-8	CASSLAGVRGTDTQYF